This TCR beta chain was identified in a study of blood T cell repertoires in COVID-19. Across the whole study: Sites in the United States, Italy and Spain provided acute and convalescent COVID-19 samples. In each case, the material was cDNA or gDNA derived from T cells, B-cell-depleted T cells, or PBMCs.

CDR3 length: 14 amino acids. With 7 bases removed from V and 1 base from J, the gap between germline ends came to 14 bases. The germline V gene encodes CDR1 SGHNT and CDR2 YYREEE (reference sequence). In the authors' methods: The assay estimated nucleated cells by amplifying reference gene primers. Data came from immunoSEQ multiplex PCR; TCRdb stores just in-frame clones and leaves some out. Clone size and V and J calls were adopted from that table, with D and trimming inferred from the DNA. Altogether 120,000 to 150,000 clones are present, approximately 90% being singletons, with the ten largest covering 8.5% to 9.5%.

The sequencing sample was made of peripheral blood. The receptor's source is a woman aged 50 to 65 with active or convalescent COVID-19. This sequence joins TRBV5-4 and TRBJ1-1, with D possibly matching TRBD1 (5 bases). The chain's CDR3 is CASAPRDPNTEAFF. In DNA, the CDR3 is TGTGCCAGCGCCCCCAGGGATCCGAACACTGAAGCTTTCTTT. The whole variable domain, filled in from reference TRBV5-4 and TRBJ1-1, reads ETGVTQSPTHLIKTRGQQVTLRCSSQSGHNTVSWYQQALGQGPQFIFQYYREEENGRGNFPPRFSGLQFPNYSSELNVNALELDDSALYLCASAPRDPNTEAFFGQGTRLTVV.